This TCR beta chain was observed in a study of beta chain features in type 1 diabetes. This CDR3 has 13 residues. Trimming pared 7 bases from V and 9 bases from J, leaving 16 bases between. Germline lookup yields CDR1 SNHLY and CDR2 FYNNEI. Sequenced material consisted of expressed TCRB transcripts (all of the isolated RNA was reverse transcribed). Using immunoSEQ multiplex PCR, the repertoire was profiled, and TCRdb retains in-frame clones only, with some absent. The sample lists 430,000 or so clones; over 9.5% were seen once. This clone has just a few counts. This TCR derives from a woman aged 18-29 years in good health. Sequencing input: naive CD4+ T cells from blood. The V call is TRBV2, the J call TRBJ2-1, with D possibly being TRBD1 (5 bases). The CDR3 is CASIRQSLREQFF. The CDR3 region has the DNA TGTGCCAGCATCCGACAGAGCCTACGTGAGCAGTTCTTC. Combining the CDR3 with reference TRBV2 and TRBJ2-1 gives the whole variable domain EPEVTQTPSHQVTQMGQEVILRCVPISNHLYFYWYRQILGQKVEFLVSFYNNEISEKSEIFDDQFSVERPDGSNFTLKIRSTKLEDSAMYFCASIRQSLREQFFGPGTRLTVL.